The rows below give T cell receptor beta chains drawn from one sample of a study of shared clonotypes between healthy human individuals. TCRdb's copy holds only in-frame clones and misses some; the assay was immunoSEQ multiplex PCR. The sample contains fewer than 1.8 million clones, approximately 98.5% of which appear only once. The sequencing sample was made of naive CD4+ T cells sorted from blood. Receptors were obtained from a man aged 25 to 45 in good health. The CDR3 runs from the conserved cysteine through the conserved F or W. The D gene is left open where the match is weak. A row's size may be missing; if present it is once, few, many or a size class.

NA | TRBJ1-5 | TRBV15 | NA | CATSSPVPGYNQPQHF | TGTGCCACCAGCTCACCAGTCCCGGGGTACAATCAGCCCCAGCATTTT
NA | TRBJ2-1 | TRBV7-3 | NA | CASSLDYGSGSYNEQFF | TGTGCCAGCAGCTTAGACTACGGGAGTGGCTCCTACAATGAGCAGTTCTTC
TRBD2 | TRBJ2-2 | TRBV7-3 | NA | CASSLTARAGELFF | TGTGCCAGCAGCTTGACCGCGAGAGCGGGAGAGCTGTTTTTT
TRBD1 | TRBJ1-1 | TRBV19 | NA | CASSIVRDREAFF | TGTGCCAGTAGTATAGTCCGGGACAGGGAAGCTTTCTTT
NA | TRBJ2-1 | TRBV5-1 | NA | CASSEGLDNEQFF | TGCGCCAGCAGCGAGGGACTGGACAATGAGCAGTTCTTC
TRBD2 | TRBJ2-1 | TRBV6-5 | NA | CASSDSSGLYNEQFF | TGTGCCAGCAGTGACTCTAGCGGACTCTACAATGAGCAGTTCTTC
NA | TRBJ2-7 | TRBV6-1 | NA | CASSRWTNGNYEQYF | TGTGCCAGCTCCCGATGGACTAACGGGAACTACGAGCAGTACTTC
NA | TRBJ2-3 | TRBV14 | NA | CASSPLGNKDTQYF | TGTGCCAGCAGCCCCCTGGGAAACAAAGATACGCAGTATTTT
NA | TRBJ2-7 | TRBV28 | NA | CASSRLDYTYEQYF | TGTGCCAGCAGTCGACTGGACTATACCTACGAGCAGTACTTC
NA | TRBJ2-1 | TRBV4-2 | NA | CASSPQGNEQFF | TGTGCCAGCAGCCCACAGGGAAATGAGCAGTTCTTC
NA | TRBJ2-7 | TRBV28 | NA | CASSQLGRYEQYF | TGTGCCAGCAGCCAACTGGGCCGATACGAGCAGTACTTC
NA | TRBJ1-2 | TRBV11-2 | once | CASSITGFNGYGYTF | TGTGCCAGCAGCATAACAGGGTTCAATGGGTATGGCTACACCTTC
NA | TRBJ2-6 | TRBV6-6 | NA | CASSQWTGANVLTF | TGTGCCAGCAGTCAATGGACAGGGGCCAACGTCCTGACTTTC
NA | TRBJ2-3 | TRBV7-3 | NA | CASSLNPGADTQYF | TGTGCCAGCAGCTTAAACCCTGGGGCAGATACGCAGTATTTT
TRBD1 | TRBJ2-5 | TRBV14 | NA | CASSLLPGQVETQYF | TGTGCCAGCAGCCTACTACCGGGACAGGTAGAGACCCAGTACTTC
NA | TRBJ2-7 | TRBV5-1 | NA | CASSLYRFYEQYF | TGCGCCAGCAGCTTGTACCGATTCTACGAGCAGTACTTC
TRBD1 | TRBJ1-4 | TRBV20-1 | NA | CSARGLGLFF | TGCAGTGCAAGGGGGCTAGGGCTGTTTTTT
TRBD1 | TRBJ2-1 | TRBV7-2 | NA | CASSLRGQANYNEQFF | TGTGCCAGCAGCTTAAGGGGACAGGCAAACTACAATGAGCAGTTCTTC
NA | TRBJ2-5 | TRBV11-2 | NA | CASSLGSASQETQYF | TGTGCCAGCAGCTTAGGGTCAGCGTCGCAAGAGACCCAGTACTTC
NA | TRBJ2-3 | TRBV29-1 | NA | CSVGGDTQYF | TGCAGCGTTGGGGGGGATACGCAGTATTTT
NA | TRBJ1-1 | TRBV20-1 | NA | CSAHEAFF | TGCAGTGCGCATGAAGCTTTCTTT
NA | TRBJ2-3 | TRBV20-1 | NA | CSATRLDTQYF | TGCAGTGCAACCCGGTTGGATACGCAGTATTTT
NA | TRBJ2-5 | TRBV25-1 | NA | CASSEIRGQETQYF | TGTGCCAGCAGTGAAATCAGAGGGCAAGAGACCCAGTACTTC
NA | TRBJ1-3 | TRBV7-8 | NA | CASSLNGNTIYF | TGTGCCAGCAGCTTAAATGGAAACACCATATATTTT
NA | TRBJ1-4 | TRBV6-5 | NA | CASSYAGDRFEKLFF | TGTGCCAGCAGTTACGCCGGGGACCGATTTGAAAAACTGTTTTTT
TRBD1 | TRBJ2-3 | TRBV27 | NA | CASSLSGQFGSTDTQYF | TGTGCCAGCAGTTTATCGGGACAGTTCGGTAGCACAGATACGCAGTATTTT
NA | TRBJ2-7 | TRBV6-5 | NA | CASSYSSRGYEQYF | TGTGCCAGCAGTTACTCTTCCCGGGGCTACGAGCAGTACTTC
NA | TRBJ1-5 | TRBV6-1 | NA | CASSLSTVFNQPQHF | TGTGCCAGCAGTCTGTCTACAGTCTTCAATCAGCCCCAGCATTTT
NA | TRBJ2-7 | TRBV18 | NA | CASSPPGHYYEQYF | TGTGCCAGCTCACCGCCGGGACACTACTACGAGCAGTACTTC
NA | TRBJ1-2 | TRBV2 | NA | CASTIPVPGNGYTF | TGTGCCAGCACAATTCCCGTACCTGGGAATGGCTACACCTTC
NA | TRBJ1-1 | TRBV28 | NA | CAGNYPQGSNTEAFF | TGTGCCGGCAACTATCCACAGGGAAGTAACACTGAAGCTTTCTTT
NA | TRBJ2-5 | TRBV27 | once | CASSSGRLTATLRETQYF | TGTGCCAGCAGTTCGGGCAGGCTTACCGCCACCCTCCGAGAGACCCAGTACTTC
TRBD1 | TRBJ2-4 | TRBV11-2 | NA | CASRRNSGQAPLAKNIQYF | TGTGCCAGCAGGCGAAATTCTGGACAGGCCCCCTTAGCCAAAAACATTCAGTACTTC
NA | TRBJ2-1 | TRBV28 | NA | CASSFPPSAYYNEQFF | TGTGCCAGCAGTTTCCCCCCTAGCGCTTACTACAATGAGCAGTTCTTC
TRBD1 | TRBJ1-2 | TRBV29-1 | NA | CSARTGNGYTF | TGCAGCGCGCGGACAGGGAATGGCTACACCTTC
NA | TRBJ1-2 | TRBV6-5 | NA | CASINPGANYGYTF | TGTGCCAGCATTAATCCAGGTGCTAACTATGGCTACACCTTC
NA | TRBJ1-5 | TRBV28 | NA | CASSPINIGGNQPQHF | TGTGCCAGCAGTCCTATTAACATTGGGGGCAATCAGCCCCAGCATTTT
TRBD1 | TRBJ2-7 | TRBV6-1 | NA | CASSDYRGSYEQYF | TGTGCCAGCAGTGATTACAGGGGCTCCTACGAGCAGTACTTC
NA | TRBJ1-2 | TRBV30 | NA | CAWSVRTRAESGYTF | TGTGCCTGGAGTGTTAGGACCAGGGCAGAGAGTGGCTACACCTTC
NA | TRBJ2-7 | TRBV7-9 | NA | CASSATDLQQYF | TGTGCCAGCAGCGCAACGGATCTTCAGCAGTACTTC
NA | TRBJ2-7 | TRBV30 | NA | CAWSRAGQTYEQYF | TGTGCCTGGAGTCGGGCAGGTCAAACCTACGAGCAGTACTTC
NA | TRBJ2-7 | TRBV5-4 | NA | CASSFDPNYEQYF | TGTGCCAGCAGCTTTGATCCAAACTACGAGCAGTACTTC
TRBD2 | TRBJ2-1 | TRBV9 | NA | CASSVAGGVRDEQFF | TGTGCCAGCAGCGTAGCTGGGGGGGTACGCGATGAGCAGTTCTTC
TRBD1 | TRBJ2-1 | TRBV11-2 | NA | CASSQNRGVNEQFF | TGTGCCAGCAGCCAAAACAGGGGAGTCAATGAGCAGTTCTTC
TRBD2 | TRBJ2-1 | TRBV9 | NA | CASSVEGLAANEQFF | TGTGCCAGCAGCGTAGAGGGACTAGCGGCCAATGAGCAGTTCTTC
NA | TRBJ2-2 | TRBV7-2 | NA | CASSPWSGELFF | TGTGCCAGCAGCCCCTGGTCGGGGGAGCTGTTTTTT
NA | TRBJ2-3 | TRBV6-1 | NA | CASSEVGSSTDTQYF | TGTGCCAGCAGTGAAGTGGGAAGCAGCACAGATACGCAGTATTTT
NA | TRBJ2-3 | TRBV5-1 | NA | CASSSRDLTDTQYF | TGCGCCAGCAGCTCCCGGGACCTCACAGATACGCAGTATTTT
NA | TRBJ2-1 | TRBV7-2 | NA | CASSLETTVDNEQFF | TGTGCCAGCAGCTTAGAGACCACCGTAGACAATGAGCAGTTCTTC
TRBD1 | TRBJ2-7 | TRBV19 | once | CASSGRQGPNYEQYF | TGTGCCAGTAGTGGACGACAGGGACCCAATTACGAGCAGTACTTC
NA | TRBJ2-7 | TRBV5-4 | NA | CASTLGANEQYF | TGTGCCAGCACCCTTGGGGCTAACGAGCAGTACTTC